The next 30 T cell receptor beta chains were all read from a single sample in a study of OX40 agonist ivuxolimab in advanced cancers. Some clones are missing from TCRdb's copy, which holds only in-frame ones; the method was immunoSEQ multiplex PCR. The table records roughly 20,000 clones, roughly 80% of them present only once. Material: CD4+ or CD8+ T cells sorted from blood, obtained in a trial of the OX40 agonist ivuxolimab. The receptors shown here come from an adult with an advanced solid tumor such as melanoma, head and neck, liver or kidney cancer.

J is TRBJ2-3 and V is TRBV7-9; D not certain. Trimming removed 5 bases at V and 3 bases at J, with 6 bases between. The CDR3 is 12 amino acids. In germline, CDR1 is SEHNR, CDR2 FQNEAQ (reference sequence). The CDR3 sequence is CASSLDTDTQYF. The CDR3 DNA reads as TGTGCCAGCAGCCTAGATACAGATACGCAGTATTTT.

This clone appeared a few times. The chain uses TRBV7-9 and TRBJ2-7; D perhaps matches TRBD1 (5 bases). Germline loops: CDR1 SEHNR, CDR2 FQNEAQ (reference sequence). CDR3 length: 15 amino acids. V shed 5 bases and J shed 7 bases, with 21 bases lying between them. The CDR3: CASSRAYGDPGEQYF. CDR3 in DNA: TGTGCCAGCAGCCGAGCATATGGCGACCCAGGGGAGCAGTACTTC. Using reference TRBV7-9 and TRBJ2-7 for the parts outside the CDR3, the full variable domain is DTGVSQNPRHKITKRGQNVTFRCDPISEHNRLYWYRQTLGQGPEFLTYFQNEAQLEKSRLLSDRFSAERPKGSFSTLEIQRTEQGDSAMYLCASSRAYGDPGEQYFGPGTRLTVT.

This clone was seen a few times. Written as DNA, the CDR3 is TGCAGTGTTGCACGCTACACTGAAGCTTTCTTT. This encodes CSVARYTEAFF. The chain joins TRBV20-1 to TRBJ1-1; D gene ambiguous. This CDR3 contains 11 residues. Germline V gene lookup returns CDR1 DFQATT and CDR2 SNEGSKA (reference sequence). Trimming took off 7 bases at V and 3 bases at J, with 9 bases between the two ends.

The DNA for the CDR3 is TGTGCCAGCAGTCCTGACAGGGGTGCCTACAATGAGCAGTTCTTC. Amino acids: CASSPDRGAYNEQFF. The chain carries TRBV2 and TRBJ2-1, with 8 positions matching TRBD1. The V segment lost 5 bases and the J segment 2 bases; nucleotides outside the gene matches: 5. Germline CDR1 is SNHLY and CDR2 is FYNNEI. The CDR3 sequence is 15 residues long.

The J gene is TRBJ1-2, the V gene TRBV2; D unresolved. Per the germline V gene, CDR1 is SNHLY and CDR2 is FYNNEI. V was cut by 3 bases and J by 5 bases, with 7 bases left in between. The CDR3 loop spans 12 amino acids. This chain's CDR3 is CASSDNRYGYTF. The CDR3 DNA sequence: TGTGCCAGCAGTGATAACAGATATGGCTACACCTTC.

This clone was seen once. The chain is built from TRBV5-1 and TRBJ1-2, with D uncertain. The CDR3 contains 14 residues. Trimming removed 3 bases at V and 0 bases at J, with 9 bases between. CDR1 and CDR2 from the germline V gene are SGHRS and YFSETQ. The CDR3 loop is CASSSRGTNYGYTF. The CDR3, as DNA: TGCGCCAGCAGCTCCCGTGGGACTAACTATGGCTACACCTTC.

The chain uses TRBV6-4 and TRBJ1-2, with D unresolved. The CDR3 extends over 14 amino acids. V was clipped by 5 bases and J by 1 base, with 11 bases between them. Germline V gives CDR1 MRHNA, CDR2 SNTAGT. The chain's CDR3 is CASSPTPFNYGYTF. In DNA form, the CDR3 reads TGTGCCAGCAGTCCTACCCCCTTTAACTATGGCTACACCTTC.

V gene TRBV7-8 combines with J gene TRBJ1-1; D is perhaps TRBD1 (6 bases). The germline V and J ends were trimmed by 5 bases and 3 bases, with 19 bases remaining between them. CDR1 is SGHVS and CDR2 is FQNEAQ in the germline V gene. CDR3 length: 16 residues. Here the CDR3 reads CASSTSWGGRDTEAFF. CDR3 bases: TGTGCCAGCAGCACTTCTTGGGGGGGCCGGGACACTGAAGCTTTCTTT.

The genes are TRBV7-9 and TRBJ1-4; D gene ambiguous. CDR3 length equals 14 residues. CDR1 SEHNR and CDR2 FQNEAQ come from the germline V gene (reference sequence). V dropped 1 base and J dropped 8 bases, with 11 bases sitting between them. The chain's CDR3 is CASSLGDGREKLFF. The CDR3 DNA reads TGTGCCAGCAGCTTAGGTGATGGAAGGGAAAAACTGTTTTTT.

The CDR3 sequence is CASRQNTEAFF. The CDR3 DNA is TGTGCCAGCAGACAGAACACTGAAGCTTTCTTT. The chain carries TRBV6-1 and TRBJ1-1; D remains ambiguous. The CDR3 runs 11 residues. Trimming took off 6 bases at V and 1 base at J, with 3 bases between the two ends. Germline V lookup: CDR1 MNHNS, CDR2 SASEGT.

This clone showed up just a few times. This rearrangement joins TRBV27 to TRBJ2-1, with a possible D match to TRBD2 (6 bases). Germline-derived CDR1 and CDR2 are MNHEY and SMNVEV (reference sequence). The CDR3 totals 15 residues. The V end was cut by 8 bases, the J end by 1 base, with 15 bases between. DNA of the CDR3: TGTGCCAGCCACGCCGGGGGATTTTCCTACAATGAGCAGTTCTTC. The encoded protein is CASHAGGFSYNEQFF.

This rearrangement joins TRBV7-6 to TRBJ1-3; 7 nucleotides match TRBD1. The CDR3 contains 14 residues. The V segment lost 6 bases and the J segment 3 bases; nucleotides outside the gene matches: 5. Germline CDR1 reads SGHVS; CDR2 reads FNYEAQ. In nucleotides, the CDR3 is TGTGCCAGCAGTTCACAGGGGAGTGGAAACACCATATATTTT. It yields the protein CASSSQGSGNTIYF.

The chain links TRBV6-5 to TRBJ1-1; D unresolved. Germline V CDR1 and CDR2: MNHEY, SVGAGI. Trimming cost V 6 bases and J 1 base, with 6 bases left between them. The CDR3 consists of 12 residues. CDR3 in DNA: TGTGCCAGCAGACCAGGGAACACTGAAGCTTTCTTT. This gives the protein CASRPGNTEAFF.

The chain links TRBV10-3 to TRBJ1-1, with 8 bases identical to TRBD1. CDR3 length: 15 amino acids. Germline V gene lookup returns CDR1 ENHRY and CDR2 SYGVKD. J lost 5 bases, V lost 2 bases, and 7 bases had no gene match. The CDR3 here is CAISEADRGQTEAFF. CDR3 DNA: TGTGCCATCAGTGAGGCTGACAGGGGACAAACTGAAGCTTTCTTT.

This rearrangement joins TRBV28 to TRBJ2-1; 13 nucleotides match TRBD2. Germline V gene lookup returns CDR1 MDHEN and CDR2 SYDVKM. The ends lost 4 bases at V and 7 bases at J; junction bases unmatched: 7. The CDR3 is 16 amino acids. The CDR3 is CASSSPGLAGWNEQFF. CDR3 sequence (DNA): TGTGCCAGCAGTTCCCCGGGACTAGCGGGGTGGAATGAGCAGTTCTTC.

V is TRBV5-1 and J is TRBJ1-2, with TRBD1 matching over 11 bases. With 1 base clipped from V and 6 bases from J, the junction kept 11 bases outside the gene matches. CDR3 size: 17 residues. CDR1 SGHRS and CDR2 YFSETQ come from the germline V gene. The CDR3 DNA reads TGCGCCAGCAGCTTGTATGGACAGGGGGCAGGGGGTGATGGCTACACCTTC. The encoded protein is CASSLYGQGAGGDGYTF.

The chain employs TRBV7-2 and TRBJ1-6; 7 nucleotides line up with TRBD1. The CDR3 runs 15 residues. From germline, CDR1 is SGHTA and CDR2 FQGNSA. J was trimmed by 4 bases and V by 5 bases; bases with no gene match: 5. In DNA, the CDR3 is TGTGCCAGCAGCAACCGGACAGGTTATAATTCACCCCTCCACTTT. Protein sequence: CASSNRTGYNSPLHF.

The V call is TRBV6-5, the J call TRBJ1-1; no definite D call. V was pared by 4 bases and J by 1 base, with 10 bases between. This CDR3 has 14 residues. CDR1 is MNHEY and CDR2 is SVGAGI in the germline V gene. The CDR3 reads CASSSPYRNTEAFF. CDR3 sequence (DNA): TGTGCCAGCAGTTCCCCTTACAGGAACACTGAAGCTTTCTTT.

J is TRBJ2-7 and V is TRBV27; D perhaps matches TRBD1 (5 bases). Trimming shortened V by 2 bases and J by 7 bases, and 18 bases separated the two germline ends. Germline CDR1 is MNHEY and CDR2 is SMNVEV (reference sequence). The CDR3 is 15 amino acids. The CDR3 loop reads CASSLGAGPLQEQYF. The CDR3 DNA sequence: TGTGCCAGCAGTTTAGGGGCAGGACCACTACAAGAGCAGTACTTC.

Concerning this clone itself: Within the sample, other DNA sequences also encode this same CDR3. V usage is TRBV30 and J usage is TRBJ2-7; 8 nucleotides align to TRBD2. The CDR3 consists of 14 residues. Germline trimming cut 0 bases from V and 3 bases from J; bases unmatched to any gene: 4. Germline CDR1 GTSNPN, CDR2 SVGIG (reference sequence). The CDR3 DNA reads as TGTGCCTGGAGTGTAGGGCTAGCGGGCTACGAGCAGTACTTC. Its translation: CAWSVGLAGYEQYF.

V usage is TRBV7-3 and J usage is TRBJ2-5; D is possibly TRBD2 (6 bases). The CDR3 consists of 14 residues. Trimming pared 3 bases from V and 1 base from J, leaving 9 bases between. Germline assignment: CDR1 SGHTA and CDR2 FQGTGA. The CDR3 here is CASSFIGGQETQYF. CDR3 nucleotides: TGTGCCAGCAGCTTCATCGGGGGCCAAGAGACCCAGTACTTC.

The rearrangement uses TRBV5-1 and TRBJ2-6; TRBD2 matches at 8 bases. CDR3 size: 16 residues. V lost 4 bases to trimming and J lost 4 bases; unmatched junction nucleotides: 7. The germline CDR1 and CDR2 sequences are SGHRS and YFSETQ. The CDR3: CASSPAAGAGANVLTF. CDR3 DNA: TGCGCCAGCAGCCCAGCAGCGGGGGCCGGGGCCAACGTCCTGACTTTC.

The CDR3: CASSSTRWRRSSYNSPLHF. Here the CDR3 DNA reads TGTGCCAGCAGTTCCACCCGGTGGAGGCGAAGCTCCTATAATTCACCCCTCCACTTT. The rearrangement links TRBV28 to TRBJ1-6; D is uncertain. Germline V gene data show CDR1 as MDHEN and CDR2 as SYDVKM. The ends were cut back, 4 bases at V and 0 bases at J, with 19 bases in the middle. The CDR3 loop spans 19 amino acids.

This chain links TRBV7-2 with TRBJ2-3; D is perhaps TRBD2 (5 bases). V shed 3 bases and J shed 5 bases, with 9 bases lying between them. Germline CDR1 is SGHTA and CDR2 is FQGNSA. The CDR3 extends over 13 amino acids. The CDR3 sequence is CASSFGERDTQYF. The CDR3 DNA sequence: TGTGCCAGCAGCTTTGGGGAGAGAGATACGCAGTATTTT.

V gene TRBV29-1 combines with J gene TRBJ2-7; D remains ambiguous. Trimming cost V 4 bases and J 1 base, with 8 bases left between them. CDR3 length equals 12 residues. Germline lookup yields CDR1 SQVTM and CDR2 ANQGSEA. The CDR3 sequence: CSVGADSYEQYF. The CDR3 DNA follows: TGCAGCGTTGGTGCAGATTCCTACGAGCAGTACTTC.

The J gene is TRBJ1-5, the V gene TRBV28; D is undetermined. The germline CDR1 and CDR2 sequences are MDHEN and SYDVKM. The V gene lost 5 bases and the J gene lost 1 base, with 15 bases spanning the gap. CDR3 length: 16 amino acids. Here the CDR3 reads CASSKGGLASNQPQHF. The CDR3 coding sequence is TGTGCCAGCAGTAAGGGAGGGCTCGCCAGCAATCAGCCCCAGCATTTT.

This clone showed up just once. The V and J genes are TRBV30 and TRBJ2-7; unclear D gene. This CDR3 has 13 amino acids. Trimming removed 1 base from V and 3 bases from J, with 10 bases in between. The germline V gene encodes CDR1 GTSNPN and CDR2 SVGIG (reference sequence). Written as DNA, the CDR3 is TGTGCCTGGAGTGCGGAATTGGGCTACGAGCAGTACTTC. Translating it yields CAWSAELGYEQYF.

V and J are TRBV5-1 and TRBJ2-3, with a possible D match to TRBD2 (5 bases). This CDR3 region has 14 residues. V was pared by 0 bases and J by 3 bases, with 8 bases between. Germline loops: CDR1 SGHRS, CDR2 YFSETQ. CDR3 nucleotide sequence: TGCGCCAGCAGCTTGGGAGGGTTTACAGATACGCAGTATTTT. This sequence encodes CASSLGGFTDTQYF.

Comment on this clone: The sample holds other DNA sequences that translate to the same CDR3. This chain joins TRBV28 and TRBJ2-7; D may be TRBD1 (6 bases). The CDR3 spans 12 residues. Germline CDR1 is MDHEN and CDR2 is SYDVKM. Trimming took 6 bases from V and 2 from J, leaving 8 bases between them. The chain's CDR3 is CASRDSPYEQYF. The CDR3 DNA reads as TGTGCCAGCAGGGACAGTCCCTACGAGCAGTACTTC.

This chain connects TRBV6-5 to TRBJ1-5, with 10 bases lining up with TRBD1. V lost 2 bases and J lost 5; bases outside the gene matches: 3. In germline, CDR1 is MNHEY, CDR2 SVGAGI. The length of the CDR3 is 15 residues. CDR3 sequence: CASSYPTGGHQPQHF. The CDR3 DNA sequence: TGTGCCAGCAGTTACCCGACAGGGGGCCATCAGCCCCAGCATTTT.